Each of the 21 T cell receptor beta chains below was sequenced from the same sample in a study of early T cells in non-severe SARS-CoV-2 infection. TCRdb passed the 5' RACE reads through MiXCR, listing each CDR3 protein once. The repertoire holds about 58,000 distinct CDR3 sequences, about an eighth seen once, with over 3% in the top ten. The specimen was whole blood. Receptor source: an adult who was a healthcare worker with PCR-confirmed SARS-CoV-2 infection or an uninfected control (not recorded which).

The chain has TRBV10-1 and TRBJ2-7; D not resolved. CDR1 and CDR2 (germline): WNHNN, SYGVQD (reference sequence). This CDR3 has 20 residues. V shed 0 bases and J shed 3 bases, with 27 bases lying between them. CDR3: CASSESFSLTPGDVGYEQYF. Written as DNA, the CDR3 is TGCGCCAGCAGTGAGTCGTTCTCTCTTACTCCTGGGGATGTGGGCTACGAGCAGTACTTC.

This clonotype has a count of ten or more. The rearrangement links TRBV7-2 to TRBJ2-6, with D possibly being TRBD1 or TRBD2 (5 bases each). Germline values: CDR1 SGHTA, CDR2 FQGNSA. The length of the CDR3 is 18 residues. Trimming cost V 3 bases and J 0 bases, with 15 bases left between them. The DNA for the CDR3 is TGTGCCAGCAGCTTGGAACGGGGCAGGAGCTCTGGGGCCAACGTCCTGACTTTC. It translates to CASSLERGRSSGANVLTF.

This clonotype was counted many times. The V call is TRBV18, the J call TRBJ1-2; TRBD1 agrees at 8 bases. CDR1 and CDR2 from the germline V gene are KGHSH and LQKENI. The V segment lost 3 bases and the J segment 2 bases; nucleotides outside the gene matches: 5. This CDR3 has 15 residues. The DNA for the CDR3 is TGTGCCAGCTCACCTTGGACAGGGTCGAACTATGGCTACACCTTC. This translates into CASSPWTGSNYGYTF.

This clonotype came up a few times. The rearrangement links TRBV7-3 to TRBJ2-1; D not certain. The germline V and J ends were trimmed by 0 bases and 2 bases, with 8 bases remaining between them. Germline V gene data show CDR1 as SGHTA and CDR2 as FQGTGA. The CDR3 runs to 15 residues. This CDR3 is CASSLTEVPYNEQFF. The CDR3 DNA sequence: TGTGCCAGCAGCTTAACAGAGGTACCCTACAATGAGCAGTTCTTC.

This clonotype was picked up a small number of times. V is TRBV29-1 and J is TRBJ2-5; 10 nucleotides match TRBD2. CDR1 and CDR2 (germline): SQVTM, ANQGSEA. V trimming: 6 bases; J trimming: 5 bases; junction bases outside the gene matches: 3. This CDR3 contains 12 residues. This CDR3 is CSVPAGGETQYF. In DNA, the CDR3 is TGCAGCGTCCCAGCGGGAGGGGAGACCCAGTACTTC.

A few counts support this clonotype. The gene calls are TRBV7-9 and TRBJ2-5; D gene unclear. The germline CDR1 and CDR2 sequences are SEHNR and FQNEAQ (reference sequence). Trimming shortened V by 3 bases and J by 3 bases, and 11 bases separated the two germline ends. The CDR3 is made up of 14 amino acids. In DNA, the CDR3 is TGTGCCAGCAGCTTGGAATACTTGGAAGAGACCCAGTACTTC. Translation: CASSLEYLEETQYF.

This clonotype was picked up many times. The CDR3 protein is CASSPASGSYEQYF. The DNA of the CDR3 is TGCGCCAGCAGCCCGGCTAGCGGGAGCTACGAGCAGTACTTC. This chain joins TRBV5-1 and TRBJ2-7, with 10 bases matching TRBD2. The CDR3 is 14 amino acids. Trimming cost V 4 bases and J 3 bases; bases outside gene matches: 4. Germline V gene sequence: CDR1 SGHRS, CDR2 YFSETQ.

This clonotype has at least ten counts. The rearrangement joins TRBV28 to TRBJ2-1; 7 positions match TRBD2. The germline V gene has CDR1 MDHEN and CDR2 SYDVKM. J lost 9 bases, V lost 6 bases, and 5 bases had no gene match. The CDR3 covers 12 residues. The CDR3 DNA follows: TGTGCCAGCAGGGCGGGAGTGGCTGAGCAGTTCTTC. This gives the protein CASRAGVAEQFF.

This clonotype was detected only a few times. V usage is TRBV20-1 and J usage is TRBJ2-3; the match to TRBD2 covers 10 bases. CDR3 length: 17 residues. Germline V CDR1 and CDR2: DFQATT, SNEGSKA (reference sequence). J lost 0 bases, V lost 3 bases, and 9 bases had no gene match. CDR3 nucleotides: TGCAGTGCTAGTGTGGATAGCGGGAGGCCTAGCACAGATACGCAGTATTTT. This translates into CSASVDSGRPSTDTQYF.

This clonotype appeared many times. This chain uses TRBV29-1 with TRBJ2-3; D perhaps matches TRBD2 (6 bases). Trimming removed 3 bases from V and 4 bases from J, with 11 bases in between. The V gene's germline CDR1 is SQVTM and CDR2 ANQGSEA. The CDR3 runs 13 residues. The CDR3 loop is CSVDGRSADTQYF. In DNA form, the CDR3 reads TGCAGCGTTGACGGGAGATCGGCAGATACGCAGTATTTT.

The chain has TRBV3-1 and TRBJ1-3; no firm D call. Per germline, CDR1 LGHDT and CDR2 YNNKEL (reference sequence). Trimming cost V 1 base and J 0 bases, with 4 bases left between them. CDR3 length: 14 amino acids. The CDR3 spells CASSQVNSGNTIYF. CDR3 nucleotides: TGTGCCAGCAGCCAAGTCAACTCTGGAAACACCATATATTTT.

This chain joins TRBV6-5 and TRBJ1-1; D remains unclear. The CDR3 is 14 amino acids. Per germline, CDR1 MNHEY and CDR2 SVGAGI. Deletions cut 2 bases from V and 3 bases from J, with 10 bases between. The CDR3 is CASSYGGGDTEAFF. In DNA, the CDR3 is TGTGCCAGCAGTTACGGTGGCGGGGACACTGAAGCTTTCTTT.

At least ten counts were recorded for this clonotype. CDR3 coding DNA: TGTGCCAGCAGCTCGGGACTCCCGTACCAAGAGACCCAGTACTTC. This gives the protein CASSSGLPYQETQYF. The rearrangement links TRBV7-9 to TRBJ2-5, with D possibly TRBD2 on 6 matching bases. V lost 4 bases to trimming and J lost 0 bases, with 12 bases between them. Germline values: CDR1 SEHNR, CDR2 FQNEAQ (reference sequence). CDR3 size: 15 residues.

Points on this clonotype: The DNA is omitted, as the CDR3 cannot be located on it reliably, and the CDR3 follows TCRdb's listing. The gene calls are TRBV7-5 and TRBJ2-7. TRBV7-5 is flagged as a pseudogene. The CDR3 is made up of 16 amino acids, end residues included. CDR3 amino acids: CISVSEACQSLHEQYF.

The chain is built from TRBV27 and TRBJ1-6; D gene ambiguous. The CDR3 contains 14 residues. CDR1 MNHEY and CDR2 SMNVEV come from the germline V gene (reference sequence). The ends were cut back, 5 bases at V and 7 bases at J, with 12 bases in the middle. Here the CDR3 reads CASSLRENNSPLHF. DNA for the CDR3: TGTGCCAGCAGTCTCCGGGAGAACAATTCACCCCTCCACTTT.

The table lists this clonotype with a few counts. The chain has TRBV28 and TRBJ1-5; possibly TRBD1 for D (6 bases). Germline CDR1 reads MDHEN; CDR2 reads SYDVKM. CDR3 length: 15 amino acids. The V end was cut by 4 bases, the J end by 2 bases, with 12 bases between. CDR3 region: CASSSEGGGNQPQHF. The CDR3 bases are TGTGCCAGCAGTTCGGAGGGGGGCGGCAATCAGCCCCAGCATTTT.

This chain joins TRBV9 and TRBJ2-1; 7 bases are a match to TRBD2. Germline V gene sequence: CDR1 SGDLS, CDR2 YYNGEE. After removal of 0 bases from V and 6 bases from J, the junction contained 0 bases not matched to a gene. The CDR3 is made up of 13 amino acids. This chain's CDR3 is CASSVGLANEQFF. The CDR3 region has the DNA TGTGCCAGCAGCGTAGGACTAGCCAATGAGCAGTTCTTC.

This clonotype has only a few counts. In DNA form, the CDR3 reads TGTGCCAGCAGCGCAGGGGAGACTGAAGCTTTCTTT. Its protein product is CASSAGETEAFF. The J gene is TRBJ1-1, the V gene TRBV6-2 or TRBV6-3; a weak D match, TRBD1 (6 bases). V shed 6 bases and J shed 5 bases, with 10 bases lying between them. The germline V gene has CDR1 MNHEY and CDR2 SVGEGT. This CDR3 region has 12 residues.

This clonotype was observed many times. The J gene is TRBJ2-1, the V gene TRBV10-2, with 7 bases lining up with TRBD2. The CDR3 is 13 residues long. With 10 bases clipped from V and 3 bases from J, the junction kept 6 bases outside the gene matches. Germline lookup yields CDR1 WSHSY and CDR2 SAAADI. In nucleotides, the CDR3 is TGCGCCACCTCCGCGGGAGACTACAATGAGCAGTTCTTC. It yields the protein CATSAGDYNEQFF.

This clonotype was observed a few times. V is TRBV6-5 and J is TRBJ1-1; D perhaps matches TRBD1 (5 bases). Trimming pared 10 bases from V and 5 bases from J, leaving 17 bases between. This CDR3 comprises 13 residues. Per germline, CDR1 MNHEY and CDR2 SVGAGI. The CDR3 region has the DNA TGTGCCACTTTTGGGGGAGGAGGGACTGAAGCTTTCTTT. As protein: CATFGGGGTEAFF.

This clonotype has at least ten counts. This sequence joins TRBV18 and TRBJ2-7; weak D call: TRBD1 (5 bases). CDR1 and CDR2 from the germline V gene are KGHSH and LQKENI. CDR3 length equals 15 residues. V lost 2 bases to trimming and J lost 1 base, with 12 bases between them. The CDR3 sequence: CASSPALGQSYEQYF. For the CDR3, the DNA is TGTGCCAGCTCACCAGCCCTCGGACAATCCTACGAGCAGTACTTC.